The 10 T cell receptor beta chains below were found in one sample sequenced in a study of T cell responses to AZD1222 COVID-19 vaccine. Assay used: immunoSEQ multiplex PCR; TCRdb lists only in-frame clones, some missing. The sample holds 80,000 or so clones, about 80% seen once. The sample in question was peripheral blood, obtained 28 days after the second dose of the MenACWY control vaccine. The receptors originated from an adult who received the MenACWY meningococcal vaccine as a control.

The sample holds one count of this clone. The genes are TRBV30 and TRBJ2-3; D is possibly TRBD1 (6 bases). The CDR3 consists of 15 residues. The germline V and J ends were trimmed by 0 bases and 2 bases, with 12 bases remaining between them. In germline, CDR1 is GTSNPN, CDR2 SVGIG (reference sequence). The CDR3 DNA sequence: TGTGCCTGGAGTGTGGGGGCGCGGAACACAGATACGCAGTATTTT. Its translation is CAWSVGARNTDTQYF.

The chain couples TRBV7-8 to TRBJ2-1, with TRBD2 matching 11 bases. Trimming took 1 base from V and 7 from J; bases not matched to a gene: 3. Germline V CDR1 and CDR2: SGHVS, FQNEAQ. The CDR3 is 15 residues long. Here the CDR3 reads CASSLGSGRVNEQFF. DNA for the CDR3: TGTGCCAGCAGCTTAGGTAGCGGGAGGGTAAATGAGCAGTTCTTC.

This rearrangement joins TRBV28 to TRBJ2-5; 9 nucleotides match TRBD1. The germline gives CDR1 MDHEN, CDR2 SYDVKM. V gave up 6 bases and J gave up 5 bases; unmatched junction bases: 13. The CDR3 spans 16 residues. The CDR3 coding sequence is TGTGCCAGCAGCTCATACCCGGGACAGGGTGGCGAGACCCAGTACTTC. Residues: CASSSYPGQGGETQYF.

This chain joins TRBV19 and TRBJ1-1; 7 bases line up with TRBD1. Germline V gene lookup returns CDR1 LNHDA and CDR2 SQIVND (reference sequence). This CDR3 is 14 amino acids long. After removal of 4 bases from V and 2 bases from J, the junction contained 4 bases not matched to a gene. The CDR3 sequence is CASSTGQRNTEAFF. CDR3 nucleotides: TGTGCCAGTAGTACGGGACAGAGAAACACTGAAGCTTTCTTT.

The rearrangement uses TRBV6-5 and TRBJ1-2, with TRBD1 identical over 9 bases. The CDR3 contains 13 residues. Germline V gene lookup returns CDR1 MNHEY and CDR2 SVGAGI. Germline trimming cut 4 bases from V and 5 bases from J; bases unmatched to any gene: 2. The chain's CDR3 is CASSFDRGYGYTF. The CDR3, as DNA: TGTGCCAGCAGTTTTGACAGGGGGTATGGCTACACCTTC.

V gene TRBV7-9 combines with J gene TRBJ1-1; the D is unclear. Trimming took off 5 bases at V and 6 bases at J, with 16 bases between the two ends. Germline values: CDR1 SEHNR, CDR2 FQNEAQ (reference sequence). This CDR3 comprises 14 residues. The CDR3: CASSLKLARPEAFF. The CDR3 nucleotides read TGTGCCAGCAGCCTAAAACTAGCTCGGCCTGAAGCTTTCTTT.

This clone was picked up one time. The V call is TRBV7-8, the J call TRBJ1-3, with D possibly TRBD1 on 5 matching bases. The CDR3 is made up of 15 amino acids. CDR1 SGHVS and CDR2 FQNEAQ come from the germline V gene. V was shortened by 1 base and J by 0 bases, with 7 bases between the two germline ends. CDR3 nucleotides: TGTGCCAGCAGCTTAGGGGGCAGCTCTGGAAACACCATATATTTT. This translates into CASSLGGSSGNTIYF.

The J gene is TRBJ1-5, the V gene TRBV21-1. TRBV21-1 is a documented pseudogene. The length of the CDR3 is 14 residues. The CDR3 DNA is TGTGCCAGCAGCAAAGACGCTGAGAATCAGCCCCAGCATTTT. It translates to CASSKDAENQPQHF.

This CDR3 is CSAMGQIEQYF. CDR3 coding DNA: TGCAGTGCAATGGGACAGATCGAGCAGTACTTC. The chain recombines TRBV20-1 with TRBJ2-7, with 7 bases matching TRBD1. CDR3 length: 11 amino acids. The V segment lost 6 bases and the J segment 6 bases; nucleotides outside the gene matches: 5. CDR1 DFQATT and CDR2 SNEGSKA come from the germline V gene (reference sequence).

As for this clone: This sample includes further DNA sequences coding for the same CDR3. The chain joins TRBV13 to TRBJ1-6; TRBD1 agrees at 10 bases. The CDR3 covers 14 residues. V trimming: 5 bases; J trimming: 7 bases; junction bases outside the gene matches: 2. Germline loops: CDR1 PRHDT, CDR2 FYEKMQ (reference sequence). The CDR3 region is CASSLGQGNSPLHF. The DNA of the CDR3 is TGTGCCAGCAGCCTGGGACAGGGGAATTCACCCCTCCACTTT.